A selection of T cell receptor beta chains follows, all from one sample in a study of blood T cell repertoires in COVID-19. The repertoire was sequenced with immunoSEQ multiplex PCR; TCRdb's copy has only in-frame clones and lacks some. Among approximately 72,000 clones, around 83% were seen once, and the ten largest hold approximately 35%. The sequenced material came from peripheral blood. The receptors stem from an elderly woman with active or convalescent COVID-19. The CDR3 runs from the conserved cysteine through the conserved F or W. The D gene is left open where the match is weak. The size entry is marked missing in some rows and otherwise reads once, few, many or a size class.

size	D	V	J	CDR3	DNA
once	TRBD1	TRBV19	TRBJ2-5	CASNPTGRRSQETQYF	TGTGCCAGTAACCCGACAGGGCGGCGTTCCCAAGAGACCCAGTACTTC
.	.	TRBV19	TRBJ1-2	CASRFTGLWDGALGYTF	TGTGCCAGTCGATTTACAGGGCTTTGGGACGGGGCCCTCGGCTACACCTTC
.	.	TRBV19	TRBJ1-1	CASSIRGNTEAFF	TGTGCCAGTAGTATCCGGGGGAACACTGAAGCTTTCTTT
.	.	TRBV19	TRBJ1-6	CASSLGHNNSPLHF	TGTGCCAGTAGTTTGGGACACAATAATTCACCCCTCCACTTT
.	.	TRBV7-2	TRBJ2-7	CASSLVLHTYEQYF	TGTGCCAGCAGCTTAGTATTACACACCTACGAGCAGTACTTC
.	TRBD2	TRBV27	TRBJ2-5	CASSLLSGVAGETQYF	TGTGCCAGCAGTTTACTTAGCGGGGTCGCAGGAGAGACCCAGTACTTC
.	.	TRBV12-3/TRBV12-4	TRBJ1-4	CASSFQANEKLFF	TGTGCCAGCAGTTTCCAGGCTAATGAAAAACTGTTTTTT
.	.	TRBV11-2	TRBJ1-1	CASTREGGVPNTEAFF	TGTGCCAGCACCAGGGAGGGCGGCGTTCCGAACACTGAAGCTTTCTTT
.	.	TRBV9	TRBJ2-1	CASSVASSSYNEQFF	TGTGCCAGCAGCGTAGCCTCGAGCTCCTACAATGAGCAGTTCTTC
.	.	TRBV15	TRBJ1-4	CATSPGGNEKLFF	TGTGCCACCAGCCCCGGGGGGAACGAAAAACTGTTTTTT
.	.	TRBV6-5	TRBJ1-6	CASSRLFQGNSPLHF	TGTGCCAGCAGTCGTCTTTTCCAGGGGAATTCACCCCTCCACTTT
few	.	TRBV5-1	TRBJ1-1	CASSRGGPTIEAFF	TGCGCCAGCAGTAGAGGGGGACCTACTATTGAAGCTTTCTTT
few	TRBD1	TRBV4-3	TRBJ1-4	CASSQDLFNWGTGNEKLFF	TGCGCCAGCAGCCAAGATTTATTTAATTGGGGGACAGGGAATGAAAAACTGTTTTTT
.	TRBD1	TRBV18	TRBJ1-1	CASSPTGGLNTEAFF	TGTGCCAGCTCACCGACAGGGGGCCTGAACACTGAAGCTTTCTTT
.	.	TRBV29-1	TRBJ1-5	CSAGGGWNQPQHF	TGCAGCGCCGGTGGGGGGTGGAATCAGCCCCAGCATTTT
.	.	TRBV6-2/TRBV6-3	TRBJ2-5	CASSPRAGAGVETQYF	TGTGCCAGCAGTCCCCGGGCGGGGGCCGGGGTGGAGACCCAGTACTTC
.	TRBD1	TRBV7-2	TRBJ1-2	CASSLEGGQGYGYTF	TGTGCCAGCAGCTTAGAAGGCGGACAGGGGTATGGCTACACCTTC
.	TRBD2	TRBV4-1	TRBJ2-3	CASSRAGGRTDTQYF	TGCGCCAGCAGTCGGGCGGGGGGCCGCACAGATACGCAGTATTTT
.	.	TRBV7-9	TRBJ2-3	CASRLNTGRGDTQYF	TGTGCCAGCAGATTGAATACAGGGAGGGGAGATACGCAGTATTTT
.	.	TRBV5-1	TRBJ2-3	CASSLGGSTDTQYF	TGCGCCAGCAGCTTAGGGGGTAGCACAGATACGCAGTATTTT
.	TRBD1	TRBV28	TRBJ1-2	CASSSRQGQGVVNYGYTF	TGTGCCAGCAGCTCTCGGCAGGGACAGGGAGTAGTAAACTATGGCTACACCTTC
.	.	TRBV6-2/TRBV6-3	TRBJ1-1	CASSYPDSGTEAFF	TGTGCCAGCAGTTATCCAGACAGTGGCACTGAAGCTTTCTTT
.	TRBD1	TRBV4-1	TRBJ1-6	CASSQGQDNSPLHF	TGCGCCAGCAGCCAGGGACAGGATAATTCACCCCTCCACTTT
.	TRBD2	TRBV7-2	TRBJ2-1	CASSLALALGLAGTSYNEQFF	TGTGCCAGCAGCTTAGCTCTCGCTCTGGGACTAGCGGGGACCTCCTACAATGAGCAGTTCTTC